What follows are 31 T cell receptor beta chains derived from one specimen sequenced in a study of T-cell reconstitution after alpha-beta-depleted transplantation in children. Library preparation (for TCRbeta) was performed with unique molecular identifiers. TCRdb itself ran the PCR reads through MiXCR, one entry per CDR3 protein. The table has around 600,000 distinct CDR3 sequences, 8% to 11% seen once. This specimen was PBMCs from the stem cell graft donor, taken from the stem cell graft. These receptors came from a human donor who donated a stem cell graft to a child with acute myeloid leukemia.

The V call is TRBV7-2, the J call TRBJ1-2, with D possibly being TRBD1 (5 bases). CDR3 size: 15 residues. The germline V and J ends were trimmed by 0 bases and 4 bases, with 12 bases remaining between them. Germline CDR1 SGHTA, CDR2 FQGNSA. The CDR3 here is CASSLAGDRRYGYTF. In DNA, the CDR3 is TGTGCCAGCAGCTTAGCTGGCGACAGACGCTATGGCTACACCTTC.

This chain joins TRBV18 and TRBJ2-1; D is undetermined. Per the germline V gene, CDR1 is KGHSH and CDR2 is LQKENI. The V gene lost 0 bases and the J gene lost 5 bases, with 14 bases spanning the gap. The length of the CDR3 is 16 residues. This CDR3 reads CASSPPYPARHNEQFF. The CDR3 DNA is TGTGCCAGCTCACCACCATACCCGGCCCGGCACAATGAGCAGTTCTTC.

This clonotype was picked up many times. This chain uses TRBV12-3 or TRBV12-4 with TRBJ2-5; D is possibly TRBD1 or TRBD2 (5 bases each). This CDR3 comprises 14 residues. The germline V and J ends were trimmed by 5 bases and 4 bases, with 14 bases remaining between them. In nucleotides, the CDR3 is TGTGCCAGCAGTACTCCGGGACCCCGAGAGACCCAGTACTTC. Translated: CASSTPGPRETQYF.

This clonotype occurred many times. The V call is TRBV10-3, the J call TRBJ2-1, with a tentative D call TRBD2 (6 bases). Germline assignment: CDR1 ENHRY and CDR2 SYGVKD. V was pared by 0 bases and J by 7 bases, with 13 bases between. The CDR3 consists of 15 residues. In DNA form, the CDR3 reads TGTGCCATCAGTGAGTCCGGGAGTTGGGTAAATGAGCAGTTCTTC. As protein: CAISESGSWVNEQFF.

The chain links TRBV14 to TRBJ2-1; TRBD2 aligns across 9 bases. V lost 3 bases and J lost 9; bases outside the gene matches: 12. CDR1 is SGHDN, CDR2 FVKESK, per germline. The CDR3 has 16 residues. CDR3 loop: CASSHPGLAPHGEQFF. CDR3 nucleotides: TGTGCCAGCAGCCACCCCGGACTAGCGCCTCACGGTGAGCAGTTCTTC.

This clonotype was seen more than once but under ten times. The chain recombines TRBV5-1 with TRBJ2-1, with D maybe TRBD2 (5 bases). Germline V gene sequence: CDR1 SGHRS, CDR2 YFSETQ. This CDR3 contains 13 residues. V lost 8 bases, J lost 8 bases, and 17 bases lay in between. The CDR3 DNA is TGCGCCAGTTCGGGAAGGTATGAAGATGAGCAGTTCTTC. Encoded protein: CASSGRYEDEQFF.

The chain carries TRBV20-1 and TRBJ2-3; a possible D gene is TRBD2 (6 bases). Germline CDR1 reads DFQATT; CDR2 reads SNEGSKA (reference sequence). The CDR3 consists of 16 residues. V lost 0 bases and J 1 base, leaving 14 bases between the germline ends. DNA for the CDR3: TGCAGTGCTAGAGATATGTATGCTAGCGGCACAGATACGCAGTATTTT. Translation gives CSARDMYASGTDTQYF.

In its sample, this clonotype was seen a few times. The chain uses TRBV12-3 or TRBV12-4 and TRBJ2-7; no firm D call. The CDR3 runs 13 residues. V was shortened by 2 bases and J by 3 bases, with 8 bases between the two germline ends. CDR3 coding DNA: TGTGCCAGCAGTTTATCCCTGTTCTACGAGCAGTACTTC. Translating gives CASSLSLFYEQYF.

The CDR3 sequence is CSASGGLAILSYEQYF. In nucleotides, the CDR3 is TGCAGTGCTAGTGGGGGACTAGCGATTCTCTCCTACGAGCAGTACTTC. The J gene is TRBJ2-7, the V gene TRBV20-1, with TRBD2 matching over 10 bases. After removal of 3 bases from V and 0 bases from J, the junction contained 8 bases not matched to a gene. Germline V gene sequence: CDR1 DFQATT, CDR2 SNEGSKA (reference sequence). The CDR3 has 16 residues.

A few counts support this clonotype. V and J are TRBV6-1 and TRBJ2-1, with D unresolved. Germline CDR1 reads MNHNS; CDR2 reads SASEGT. V was pared by 8 bases and J by 0 bases, with 11 bases between. There are 14 residues in the CDR3. CDR3 in DNA: TGTGCCAGCGCAGGATCAAACTCCTACAATGAGCAGTTCTTC. As protein: CASAGSNSYNEQFF.

In this sample, this clonotype turned up a few times. V and J are TRBV29-1 and TRBJ2-7; a possible D gene is TRBD2 (5 bases). The CDR3 contains 15 residues. CDR1 and CDR2 from the germline V gene are SQVTM and ANQGSEA. Trimming removed 7 bases from V and 3 bases from J, with 22 bases in between. CDR3 amino acids: CSARPTTTQDYEQYF. CDR3 coding DNA: TGCAGCGCTCGCCCCACGACTACACAAGACTACGAGCAGTACTTC.

This chain joins TRBV7-9 and TRBJ2-7; 9 nucleotides align to TRBD1. V shed 5 bases and J 5 bases; nucleotides not matched to a gene: 7. Per the germline V gene, CDR1 is SEHNR and CDR2 is FQNEAQ (reference sequence). This CDR3 comprises 14 residues. The CDR3 reads CASSVDRGAHEQYF. The CDR3, as DNA: TGTGCCAGCAGCGTTGACAGGGGGGCCCACGAGCAGTACTTC.

Notes on this clonotype: An end of the junction differs from the germline gene, which may be a read error. The rearrangement uses TRBV12-3 or TRBV12-4 and TRBJ2-3; the match to TRBD2 covers 9 bases. The CDR3 contains 18 residues. As DNA, the CDR3 is TGTGCCAGCTGTTTAGCGCGTGGTCTAGCGGGATCTCCAGATACGCAGTATTTT. It yields the protein CASCLARGLAGSPDTQYF.

This rearrangement joins TRBV5-6 to TRBJ2-3; 10 nucleotides align to TRBD2. The CDR3 sequence is 19 residues long. The trim removed 0 bases at V and 3 bases at J, leaving 13 bases unmatched. Germline CDR1 is SGHDT and CDR2 is YYEEEE. CDR3 sequence reads: CASSLVGALAGAKTDTQYF. Here the CDR3 DNA reads TGTGCCAGCAGCTTGGTCGGTGCGCTAGCGGGAGCGAAGACAGATACGCAGTATTTT.

This clonotype was seen a handful of times. CDR3 loop: CSARPTGLDLGGTQYF. CDR3 DNA sequence: TGCAGTGCTAGACCGACGGGACTAGACTTAGGGGGGACCCAGTACTTC. The gene calls are TRBV20-1 and TRBJ2-5, with 8 bases lining up with TRBD2. The CDR3 length is 16 residues. J lost 7 bases, V lost 2 bases, and 15 bases had no gene match. Germline-derived CDR1 and CDR2 are DFQATT and SNEGSKA (reference sequence).

The chain uses TRBV4-2 and TRBJ2-2; unclear D gene. Trimming removed 0 bases at V and 8 bases at J, with 13 bases between. Germline lookup yields CDR1 LGHNA and CDR2 YNFKEQ. The CDR3 extends over 15 amino acids. CDR3 sequence reads: CASSQESLPPGELFF. As DNA, the CDR3 is TGTGCCAGCAGCCAAGAGTCCCTCCCCCCGGGGGAGCTGTTTTTT.

In this sample, this clonotype turned up a few times. The chain links TRBV7-2 to TRBJ2-7; no firm D call. Germline V gene data show CDR1 as SGHTA and CDR2 as FQGNSA. The V and J ends lost 0 bases and 2 bases respectively, with 8 bases between them. The CDR3 length is 14 residues. The CDR3 DNA reads TGTGCCAGCAGCTTAGCGCCCCAGACCTACGAGCAGTACTTC. It yields the protein CASSLAPQTYEQYF.

Ten or more counts support this clonotype. The chain has TRBV6-2 or TRBV6-3 and TRBJ2-1; 9 bases are a match to TRBD2. The CDR3 extends over 18 amino acids. CDR1 and CDR2 (germline): MNHEY, SVGEGT. With 0 bases clipped from V and 5 bases from J, the junction kept 11 bases outside the gene matches. The CDR3 bases are TGTGCCAGCAGTTACTCGTACAAGCGGGGACTAGCCGACAATGAGCAGTTCTTC. Its translation: CASSYSYKRGLADNEQFF.

The chain uses TRBV7-3 and TRBJ2-7; D uncertain. Germline V gives CDR1 SGHTA, CDR2 FQGTGA. V shed 2 bases and J shed 3 bases, with 8 bases lying between them. The CDR3 totals 13 residues. CDR3 coding DNA: TGTGCCAGCAGCTTATTTAAAGGCTACGAGCAGTACTTC. Protein: CASSLFKGYEQYF.

This clonotype occurred a few times. The CDR3 DNA reads as TGTGCCAGCAGCCAAGGAAGGGGGAACACTGAAGCTTTCTTT. Translation gives CASSQGRGNTEAFF. V usage is TRBV3-1 and J usage is TRBJ1-1; a possible D gene is TRBD1 (5 bases). The CDR3 length is 14 residues. The V gene lost 1 base and the J gene lost 1 base, with 7 bases spanning the gap. Per the germline V gene, CDR1 is LGHDT and CDR2 is YNNKEL (reference sequence).

This clonotype was observed at least ten times. This sequence joins TRBV10-3 and TRBJ1-6; TRBD1 is a possible D gene (5 bases). The CDR3 is made up of 15 amino acids. Germline assignment: CDR1 ENHRY and CDR2 SYGVKD. V lost 0 bases and J 9 bases, leaving 12 bases between the germline ends. The CDR3 spells CAISESGTPFSPLHF. The DNA of the CDR3 is TGTGCCATCAGTGAGTCCGGGACCCCCTTTTCACCCCTCCACTTT.

This clonotype was counted at least ten times. The chain has TRBV5-1 and TRBJ2-1, with no clear D. The V and J ends lost 4 bases and 0 bases respectively, with 8 bases between them. Germline values: CDR1 SGHRS, CDR2 YFSETQ. The CDR3 consists of 14 residues. CDR3 nucleotides: TGCGCCAGCAGCCACAGTAGCTCCTACAATGAGCAGTTCTTC. Translating it yields CASSHSSSYNEQFF.

This clonotype was recorded at least ten times. The chain joins TRBV29-1 to TRBJ1-1; D gene unclear. Trimming took off 1 base at V and 6 bases at J, with 18 bases between the two ends. This CDR3 comprises 15 residues. CDR1 and CDR2 from the germline V gene are SQVTM and ANQGSEA. CDR3 loop: CSVEGPRLADPEAFF. The CDR3 bases are TGCAGCGTTGAAGGGCCCCGGTTGGCTGACCCTGAAGCTTTCTTT.

The CDR3 sequence is CASHRGLNEKLFF. The CDR3 bases are TGTGCCAGCCACAGGGGGCTTAATGAAAAACTGTTTTTT. The rearrangement links TRBV25-1 to TRBJ1-4; 9 bases line up with TRBD1. The CDR3 loop spans 13 amino acids. V shed 8 bases, J shed 4 bases, and the junction held 2 bases outside the gene matches. Looked up from germline, CDR1 is MGHDK and CDR2 is SYGVNS.

The rearrangement uses TRBV25-1 and TRBJ2-1; perhaps TRBD2 as D (6 bases). This CDR3 is 19 amino acids long. Between the trimmed V and J ends, which lost 1 base and 0 bases, there was a span of 19 bases. Per germline, CDR1 MGHDK and CDR2 SYGVNS. The CDR3 loop is CASSESAEWRGSSYNEQFF. The CDR3 DNA reads as TGTGCCAGCAGTGAATCCGCAGAATGGAGGGGCAGCTCCTACAATGAGCAGTTCTTC. The entire variable domain, with the rest obtained from reference TRBV25-1 and TRBJ2-1, is as follows: EADIYQTPRYLVIGTGKKITLECSQTMGHDKMYWYQQDPGMELHLIHYSYGVNSTEKGDLSSESTVSRIRTEHFPLTLESARPSHTSQYLCASSESAEWRGSSYNEQFFGPGTRLTVL.

The table lists this clonotype with many counts. A read error may produce the germline difference seen at one junction end. This sequence joins TRBV20-1 and TRBJ2-1, with TRBD2 matching 7 bases. CDR1 and CDR2 from the germline V gene are DFQATT and SNEGSKA (reference sequence). This CDR3 spans 14 amino acids. DNA for the CDR3: TGCAGTGCTAGCCCCGAGGGGAGCGGGGCCTGGGTGGTCTTC. The encoded protein is CSASPEGSGAWVVF.

The V and J genes are TRBV25-1 and TRBJ2-5, with D unresolved. V lost 4 bases to trimming and J lost 5 bases, with 5 bases between them. Germline V gene sequence: CDR1 MGHDK, CDR2 SYGVNS. There are 11 residues in the CDR3. Here the CDR3 reads CASSGLETQYF. CDR3 bases: TGTGCCAGCAGTGGTTTGGAGACCCAGTACTTC.

This clonotype was seen many times. V gene TRBV4-2 combines with J gene TRBJ2-1; D ambiguous. Trimming pared 3 bases from V and 5 bases from J, leaving 11 bases between. The CDR3 is 14 amino acids. Germline CDR1 and CDR2: LGHNA and YNFKEQ. The CDR3 here is CASSQDRTDNEQFF. DNA for the CDR3: TGTGCCAGCAGCCAGGATCGTACGGACAATGAGCAGTTCTTC.

This clonotype was recorded many times. The V call is TRBV6-5, the J call TRBJ2-1, with 9 bases aligning to TRBD2. The junction had 4 bases not matched to a gene; V was cut back by 4 bases and J by 6 bases. CDR3 length: 14 residues. The V gene's germline CDR1 is MNHEY and CDR2 SVGAGI. The CDR3 protein is CASSSGLAGNEQFF. In DNA form, the CDR3 reads TGTGCCAGCAGTTCGGGACTAGCCGGCAATGAGCAGTTCTTC.

This clonotype was counted many times. The chain links TRBV7-9 to TRBJ2-7, with 7 positions matching TRBD1. CDR1 and CDR2 (germline): SEHNR, FQNEAQ (reference sequence). V gave up 5 bases and J gave up 1 base; unmatched junction bases: 5. This CDR3 is 14 amino acids long. DNA for the CDR3: TGTGCCAGCAGCCCACCGGACAGGTCCTACGAGCAGTACTTC. It specifies CASSPPDRSYEQYF.

Regarding this clonotype: One base away lies a much larger clone, so this may be a sequencing read error. The chain links TRBV24-1 to TRBJ2-3; D may be TRBD2 (6 bases). CDR3 size: 16 residues. Germline V CDR1 and CDR2: KGHDR, SFDVKD. DNA of the CDR3: TGTGCCACCAGTGATCCGGACGGGGGATACACAGATACGCGGTATTTT. Amino acid sequence: CATSDPDGGYTDTRYF.